This is a list of T cell receptor beta chains from one sample in a study of T cell responses to AZD1222 COVID-19 vaccine. Here immunoSEQ multiplex PCR was the method, and the copy in TCRdb shows in-frame clones only, minus some. The sample shows around 140,000 clones, 80% to 95% of them seen only once. The sample was peripheral blood, taken 28 days after the second AZD1222 dose. The receptors stem from an adult who received the AZD1222 COVID-19 vaccine. CDR3s include the opening cysteine and the closing phenylalanine or tryptophan. The order of the fields is clone size, V gene, CDR3 protein. The size of a clone is reported for some rows only, either as once, few or many, or as a class for expanded clones.

NA | TRBV7-9 | CASSTRADQPQHF
few | TRBV4-3 | CASSQYGGLGEQYF
NA | TRBV6-5 | CASRIDRGRSYEQYF
NA | TRBV7-3 | CASSLGPGNTGELFF
NA | TRBV7-9 | CASSFRAGGETQYF
NA | TRBV2 | CASTQESNQPQHF
once | TRBV5-5 | CASSFALTGTEQYF
NA | TRBV19 | CASSISTGQETQYF
NA | TRBV11-2 | CASSAGLAGTEQYF
NA | TRBV7-3 | CASSLTDSRETQYF
NA | TRBV11-2 | CASSLQDPGEAFF
NA | TRBV6-2/TRBV6-3 | CASSYDRKTQYF
NA | TRBV6-5 | CASKVGQSSYNEQFF
NA | TRBV10-1 | CASSDLDSPTDTQYF
NA | TRBV28 | CASSWTPGQGKANYGYTF
NA | TRBV24-1 | CATTPAGHSYEQYF
NA | TRBV18 | CASSPYTSNTEAFF